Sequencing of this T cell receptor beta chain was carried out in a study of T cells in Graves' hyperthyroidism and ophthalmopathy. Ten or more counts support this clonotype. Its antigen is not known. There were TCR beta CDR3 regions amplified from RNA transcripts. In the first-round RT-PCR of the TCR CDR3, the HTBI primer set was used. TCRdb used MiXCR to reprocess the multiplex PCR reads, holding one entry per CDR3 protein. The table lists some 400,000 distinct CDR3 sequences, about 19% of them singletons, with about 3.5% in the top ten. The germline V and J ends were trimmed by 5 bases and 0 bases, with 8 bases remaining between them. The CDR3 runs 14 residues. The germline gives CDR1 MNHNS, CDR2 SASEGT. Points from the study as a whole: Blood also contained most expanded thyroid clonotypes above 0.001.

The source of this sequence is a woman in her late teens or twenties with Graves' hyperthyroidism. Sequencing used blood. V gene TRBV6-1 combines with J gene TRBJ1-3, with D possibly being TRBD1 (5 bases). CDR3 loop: CASSRQSSGNTIYF. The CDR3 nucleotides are TGTGCCAGCAGTCGACAGAGCTCTGGAAACACCATATATTTT.